Included here is one T cell receptor beta chain sequence, with context. No antigen is known for it. Time point indicated: week 35, safety follow-up. A 20-mer mutant IDH1 peptide at 300 ug was injected subcutaneously with topical imiquimod. Profiled with immunoSEQ multiplex PCR; TCRdb holds only in-frame clones, not every one. The table has some 46,000 clones, around 94% seen once; the top ten hold 2% to 2.5%. This sample was included in a study of a mutant IDH1 vaccine in newly diagnosed glioma. Across the study: The treated group averaged 40.4 years old and was roughly 62% male, about 40% female. Earlier treatment was radiotherapy, temozolomide, or both, with most getting both.

Study-level results: There seemed to be no relation between pseudoprogression and changes in top peripheral T cell clonotypes.

The input for sequencing was PBMCs, taken from a glioma patient whose treatment included an IDH1 peptide vaccine. The receptor comes from a man aged 50 or older with glioma.

In DNA form, the CDR3 reads TGTGCCAGCAGCTTGTCGGGACAGGGTCGGGCAGATACGCAGTATTTT. Encoded protein: CASSLSGQGRADTQYF. The chain carries TRBV11-1 and TRBJ2-3, with TRBD1 matching over 9 bases. Germline assignment: CDR1 SGHAT and CDR2 FQDESV (reference sequence). The V and J ends lost 3 bases and 4 bases, in that order; junction bases with no gene match: 8. CDR3 length: 16 residues.